A single sample is the source of the 31 T cell receptor beta chains below, sequenced in a study of blood T cell repertoires in COVID-19. Data came from immunoSEQ multiplex PCR; TCRdb stores just in-frame clones and leaves some out. The table shows about 270,000 clones, with under 95% occurring only once. What was sequenced was PBMCs or T cells enriched from blood (not recorded which). The source is a woman in her forties with acute COVID-19.

The rearrangement links TRBV27 to TRBJ2-7; D remains unclear. Trimming left V 1 base short and J 0 bases short, with 16 bases between. The CDR3 runs to 17 residues. Germline CDR1 MNHEY, CDR2 SMNVEV (reference sequence). The chain's CDR3 is CASSLWASKSSSYEQYF. Here the CDR3 DNA reads TGTGCCAGCAGTTTATGGGCCTCCAAATCGAGCTCCTACGAGCAGTACTTC.

The chain joins TRBV3-1 (or the pseudogene TRBV3-2) to TRBJ2-2, with D tentatively TRBD1 (6 bases). The germline V gene encodes CDR1 LGHDT and CDR2 YNNKEL (reference sequence). There are 16 residues in the CDR3. V lost 3 bases, J lost 0 bases, and 11 bases lay in between. The DNA of the CDR3 is TGTGCCAGCAGCCACCTAAGGACAGCGAACACCGGGGAGCTGTTTTTT. As protein: CASSHLRTANTGELFF.

The rearrangement uses TRBV7-9 and TRBJ2-5, with 9 bases matching TRBD2. The CDR3 loop spans 18 amino acids. CDR1 is SEHNR and CDR2 is FQNEAQ in the germline V gene (reference sequence). V dropped 5 bases and J dropped 2; count of bases not matched to a gene: 15. The CDR3 reads CASSIPGTSPSGQETQYF. CDR3 nucleotides: TGTGCCAGCAGCATACCCGGGACTAGCCCTTCGGGACAAGAGACCCAGTACTTC. Based on the CDR3 plus reference TRBV7-9 and TRBJ2-5, the full variable domain is DTGVSQNPRHKITKRGQNVTFRCDPISEHNRLYWYRQTLGQGPEFLTYFQNEAQLEKSRLLSDRFSAERPKGSFSTLEIQRTEQGDSAMYLCASSIPGTSPSGQETQYFGPGTRLLVL.

This chain joins TRBV4-1 and TRBJ2-2; TRBD1 matches at 7 bases. Looked up from germline, CDR1 is MGHRA and CDR2 is YSYEKL. The CDR3 length is 15 residues. V gave up 2 bases and J gave up 4 bases; unmatched junction bases: 4. The CDR3: CASSQPGQTTGELFF. The CDR3 DNA reads as TGCGCCAGCAGCCAACCGGGACAGACCACCGGGGAGCTGTTTTTT.

DNA for the CDR3: TGTGCCAGCAGCCAGGGAGGAGGGGATGAAAAACTGTTTTTT. It encodes CASSQGGGDEKLFF. The gene calls are TRBV5-4 and TRBJ1-4; maybe TRBD1 (5 bases). The germline V and J ends were trimmed by 4 bases and 6 bases, with 13 bases remaining between them. The V gene's germline CDR1 is SGHNT and CDR2 YYREEE (reference sequence). This CDR3 contains 14 residues.

The CDR3 bases are TGTGCCAGCAGCTCACAACCCAAACAGGGGATCTACGAGCAGTACTTC. It yields the protein CASSSQPKQGIYEQYF. V gene TRBV5-4 combines with J gene TRBJ2-7; 7 bases fit TRBD1. In germline, CDR1 is SGHNT, CDR2 YYREEE (reference sequence). Trimming removed 3 bases from V and 3 bases from J; junction bases left unmatched: 12. The CDR3 contains 16 residues.

CDR3 amino acids: CASSLDGSTDTQYF. CDR3 nucleotide sequence: TGTGCCAGCAGCTTAGACGGTAGCACAGATACGCAGTATTTT. The genes are TRBV7-9 and TRBJ2-3; D is unclear. V lost 1 base, J lost 0 bases, and 5 bases lay in between. The CDR3 is 14 residues long. Germline V CDR1 and CDR2: SEHNR, FQNEAQ (reference sequence).

The J gene is TRBJ2-1, the V gene TRBV19, with 13 bases aligning to TRBD2. The germline V gene encodes CDR1 LNHDA and CDR2 SQIVND (reference sequence). V gave up 9 bases and J gave up 2 bases; unmatched junction bases: 1. This CDR3 is built from 14 residues. CDR3 region: CASGLAGAYNEQFF. For the CDR3, the DNA is TGTGCCAGCGGACTAGCGGGAGCCTACAATGAGCAGTTCTTC.

CDR3 residues: CASSWPYWAPTDTQYF. The CDR3 DNA sequence: TGTGCCAGCAGCTGGCCTTACTGGGCGCCCACAGATACGCAGTATTTT. The chain joins TRBV7-9 to TRBJ2-3; D is ambiguous. Germline-derived CDR1 and CDR2 are SEHNR and FQNEAQ (reference sequence). The CDR3 has 16 amino acids. Trimming cost V 4 bases and J 2 bases, with 16 bases left between them.

The rearrangement uses TRBV5-6 and TRBJ1-3; D ambiguous. The V gene lost 2 bases and the J gene lost 3 bases, with 3 bases spanning the gap. The CDR3 covers 12 residues. Germline lookup yields CDR1 SGHDT and CDR2 YYEEEE. CDR3 protein: CASSFYGNTIYF. CDR3 DNA: TGTGCCAGCAGCTTCTATGGAAACACCATATATTTT. Supplemented by reference TRBV5-6 and TRBJ1-3, the full variable domain reads DAGVTQSPTHLIKTRGQQVTLRCSPKSGHDTVSWYQQALGQGPQFIFQYYEEEERQRGNFPDRFSGHQFPNYSSELNVNALLLGDSALYLCASSFYGNTIYFGEGSWLTVV.

This clone showed up just once. The rearrangement links TRBV5-1 to TRBJ2-2; 16 nucleotides match TRBD2. Looked up from germline, CDR1 is SGHRS and CDR2 is YFSETQ. Trimming took 4 bases from V and 9 from J; bases not matched to a gene: 6. The CDR3 consists of 16 residues. CDR3 in DNA: TGCGCCAGCAGCACGGGACTAGCGGGGGGGCCCCGGGAGCTGTTTTTT. It codes for CASSTGLAGGPRELFF. The full variable domain, rest sourced from reference TRBV5-1 and TRBJ2-2, is KAGVTQTPRYLIKTRGQQVTLSCSPISGHRSVSWYQQTPGQGLQFLFEYFSETQRNKGNFPGRFSGRQFSNSRSEMNVSTLELGDSALYLCASSTGLAGGPRELFFGEGSRLTVL.

To note about this clone: One end of the junction is discordant with germline, which a read error may explain. This chain connects TRBV6-2 or TRBV6-3 to TRBJ2-5; 12 bases map to TRBD2. The CDR3 is 14 amino acids. Germline V gives CDR1 MNHEY, CDR2 SVGEGT. The CDR3 protein is CASSYRPSWTSGNF. CDR3 sequence (DNA): TGTGCCAGCAGTTATAGGCCCTCTTGGACTAGCGGGAACTTC.

The chain carries TRBV28 and TRBJ1-5; tentative D call: TRBD1 (6 bases). This CDR3 is 15 amino acids long. Germline V lookup: CDR1 MDHEN, CDR2 SYDVKM. Trimming left V 6 bases short and J 2 bases short, with 14 bases between. CDR3 amino acids: CASREQGAGNQPQHF. The CDR3 DNA follows: TGTGCCAGCAGAGAACAGGGCGCGGGCAATCAGCCCCAGCATTTT. The full variable domain, with the rest looked up from reference TRBV28 and TRBJ1-5, is DVKVTQSSRYLVKRTGEKVFLECVQDMDHENMFWYRQDPGLGLRLIYFSYDVKMKEKGDIPEGYSVSREKKERFSLILESASTNQTSMYLCASREQGAGNQPQHFGDGTRLSIL.

The V gene is TRBV21-1, the J gene TRBJ1-5; the D call of TRBD1 is as the table states it, not checked on the DNA. TRBV21-1 corresponds to a pseudogene. The CDR3 runs to 16 residues. CDR3 DNA sequence: TGTGCCAGCCGGCCGCCAGCCCCAACAGGGAATCAGCCCCAGCATTTT. As protein: CASRPPAPTGNQPQHF.

This clone was picked up a small number of times. The rearrangement joins TRBV5-1 to TRBJ1-3; 8 bases fit TRBD1. The ends lost 0 bases at V and 3 bases at J; junction bases unmatched: 8. The length of the CDR3 is 17 residues. CDR1 and CDR2 (germline): SGHRS, YFSETQ. The chain's CDR3 is CASSLATGESYGNTIYF. The CDR3, as DNA: TGCGCCAGCAGCTTGGCGACAGGGGAATCGTATGGAAACACCATATATTTT.

CDR3 bases: TGTGCCAGCAGTTTATGGGCGGGAGGGCATAATACGCAGTATTTT. This gives the protein CASSLWAGGHNTQYF. This chain joins TRBV27 and TRBJ2-3; the match to TRBD2 covers 9 bases. Germline values: CDR1 MNHEY, CDR2 SMNVEV (reference sequence). The CDR3 extends over 15 amino acids. V was pared by 1 base and J by 7 bases, with 6 bases of the junction left unmatched.

The gene calls are TRBV15 and TRBJ2-5; 9 bases line up with TRBD2. The CDR3 spans 16 residues. V lost 5 bases, J lost 3 bases, and 10 bases stayed unmatched. CDR1 and CDR2 from the germline V gene are LNHNV and YYDKDF (reference sequence). The CDR3 DNA is TGTGCCACCAGCCTAAGACTAGCGGAATGGAAAGAGACCCAGTACTTC. Its translation is CATSLRLAEWKETQYF. The full variable domain, in which reference TRBV15 and TRBJ2-5 provide the parts outside the CDR3, is DAMVIQNPRYQVTQFGKPVTLSCSQTLNHNVMYWYQQKSSQAPKLLFHYYDKDFNNEADTPDNFQSRRPNTSFCFLDIRSPGLGDTAMYLCATSLRLAEWKETQYFGPGTRLLVL.

This sequence joins TRBV5-4 and TRBJ1-6; 7 positions agree with TRBD1. The V and J ends lost 0 bases and 5 bases, in that order; junction bases with no gene match: 5. The germline V gene has CDR1 SGHNT and CDR2 YYREEE (reference sequence). The CDR3 is made up of 16 amino acids. The CDR3 DNA reads as TGTGCCAGCAGCTTGGGGGCAGGGGGGAATAATTCACCCCTCCACTTT. Translated, it gives CASSLGAGGNNSPLHF.

V is TRBV6-5 and J is TRBJ1-5; 7 nucleotides align to TRBD1. V trimming: 2 bases; J trimming: 6 bases; junction bases outside the gene matches: 7. The CDR3 runs 15 residues. Per germline, CDR1 MNHEY and CDR2 SVGAGI. The chain's CDR3 is CASSYTQGVGQPQHF. CDR3 DNA: TGTGCCAGCAGTTACACCCAGGGGGTTGGTCAGCCCCAGCATTTT.

The chain has TRBV28 and TRBJ2-6; 7 bases align to TRBD1. V shed 5 bases, J shed 0 bases, and the junction held 13 bases outside the gene matches. Germline values: CDR1 MDHEN, CDR2 SYDVKM. The CDR3 spans 19 residues. DNA for the CDR3: TGTGCCAGCAGTACACTCCGGGACAGAGATCCCTCTGGGGCCAACGTCCTGACTTTC. This sequence encodes CASSTLRDRDPSGANVLTF.

This clone was found once. This chain joins TRBV18 and TRBJ2-1; D may be TRBD2 (6 bases). The germline CDR1 and CDR2 sequences are KGHSH and LQKENI. This CDR3 has 14 amino acids. V shed 0 bases and J shed 10 bases, with 13 bases lying between them. This CDR3 is CASSPPEGRPEQFF. The CDR3 coding sequence is TGTGCCAGCTCACCACCGGAAGGGAGGCCCGAGCAGTTCTTC.

This rearrangement joins TRBV30 to TRBJ2-6; D is possibly TRBD2 (6 bases). CDR1 GTSNPN and CDR2 SVGIG come from the germline V gene (reference sequence). Trimming took 2 bases from V and 0 from J, leaving 8 bases between them. The CDR3 covers 15 residues. Here the CDR3 reads CAWSPGLSGANVLTF. CDR3 DNA: TGTGCCTGGAGTCCGGGACTCTCTGGGGCCAACGTCCTGACTTTC.

The V and J genes are TRBV6-2 or TRBV6-3 and TRBJ2-7; 7 nucleotides line up with TRBD2. Germline lookup yields CDR1 MNHEY and CDR2 SVGEGT. CDR3 length: 15 amino acids. V lost 0 bases and J lost 2; bases outside the gene matches: 4. CDR3 nucleotides: TGTGCCAGCAGTTACTCCGGGAGGTCCCCCTACGAGCAGTACTTC. Translating gives CASSYSGRSPYEQYF.

This chain connects TRBV4-1 to TRBJ2-5, with 8 positions matching TRBD2. Per germline, CDR1 MGHRA and CDR2 YSYEKL. V trimming: 2 bases; J trimming: 5 bases; junction bases outside the gene matches: 10. The CDR3 is 16 residues long. The CDR3 loop is CASSQKLAVQTETQYF. The CDR3 DNA follows: TGCGCCAGCAGCCAAAAACTAGCGGTCCAAACGGAGACCCAGTACTTC.

This clone showed up just once. The chain has TRBV5-6 and TRBJ2-7; 8 nucleotides align to TRBD2. The CDR3 sequence is 16 residues long. The ends lost 4 bases at V and 4 bases at J; junction bases unmatched: 13. Germline V CDR1 and CDR2: SGHDT, YYEEEE. The CDR3 protein is CASSALTGTRGYEQYF. The CDR3 DNA is TGTGCCAGCAGCGCTCTAACCGGGACTAGGGGTTACGAGCAGTACTTC.

The chain combines TRBV27 with TRBJ1-5; no clear D gene. The germline V gene has CDR1 MNHEY and CDR2 SMNVEV (reference sequence). This CDR3 comprises 15 residues. Trimming removed 1 base at V and 2 bases at J, with 9 bases between. CDR3 DNA: TGTGCCAGCAGTTTATATGGGCAACGCAATCAGCCCCAGCATTTT. Translated, it gives CASSLYGQRNQPQHF.

J is TRBJ2-6 and V is TRBV19, with a possible D match to TRBD2 (5 bases). Germline V lookup: CDR1 LNHDA, CDR2 SQIVND (reference sequence). This CDR3 has 16 residues. The V and J ends lost 3 bases and 0 bases respectively, with 9 bases between them. The DNA of the CDR3 is TGTGCCAGTAGTATTTCGGGGAGCTCTGGGGCCAACGTCCTGACTTTC. This sequence encodes CASSISGSSGANVLTF.

The chain uses TRBV11-2 and TRBJ1-1; TRBD1 matches 9 bases. With V trimmed by 3 bases and J by 1 base, 6 bases remained unmatched. The germline gives CDR1 SGHAT, CDR2 FQNNGV. This CDR3 spans 16 amino acids. The CDR3 loop is CASSFGTGNQNTEAFF. The CDR3 nucleotides read TGTGCCAGCAGCTTTGGGACAGGGAACCAGAACACTGAAGCTTTCTTT.

This clone showed up just once. The V and J genes are TRBV18 and TRBJ2-5; possibly TRBD2 for D (6 bases). The CDR3 consists of 14 residues. CDR1 KGHSH and CDR2 LQKENI come from the germline V gene. V lost 0 bases and J 5 bases, leaving 10 bases between the germline ends. CDR3 coding DNA: TGTGCCAGCTCACCACCGAGCCGGGAGGAGACCCAGTACTTC. This codes for CASSPPSREETQYF.

The V call is TRBV27, the J call TRBJ1-2; TRBD1 matches at 8 bases. V trimming: 5 bases; J trimming: 4 bases; junction bases outside the gene matches: 9. This CDR3 region has 15 residues. CDR1 and CDR2 from the germline V gene are MNHEY and SMNVEV (reference sequence). This CDR3 is CASSPRDRTFYGYTF. The CDR3 nucleotides are TGTGCCAGCAGTCCCCGGGACAGGACCTTCTATGGCTACACCTTC.

The chain employs TRBV2 and TRBJ1-5; D gene uncertain. The CDR3 loop spans 13 amino acids. Germline V gene sequence: CDR1 SNHLY, CDR2 FYNNEI. Trimming shortened V by 7 bases and J by 2 bases, and 9 bases separated the two germline ends. The CDR3: CASTGYGNQPQHF. The CDR3 DNA reads as TGTGCCAGCACGGGGTACGGCAATCAGCCCCAGCATTTT.